The rows below give T cell receptor beta chains drawn from one sample of a study of blood T cell repertoires in COVID-19. The protocol was immunoSEQ multiplex PCR, while the TCRdb copy is restricted to in-frame clones and leaves out a portion. The sample lists about 200,000 clones, roughly 84% occurring once. Material for sequencing was peripheral blood. The receptors come from a woman between 40 and 55 years old who had recovered from COVID-19. The CDR3 runs from the conserved cysteine through the conserved F or W. A D gene is named only where the DNA matches it firmly. Some rows mark clone size as missing; the rest say once, few, many or name a class of expanded clone.

clone size: NA; V gene: TRBV7-2; J gene: TRBJ2-5; D gene: NA; CDR3 DNA: TGTGCCAGCAGCCTACAAGAGACCCAGTACTTC; CDR3 protein: CASSLQETQYF
clone size: NA; V gene: TRBV3-1/TRBV3-2; J gene: TRBJ1-2; D gene: NA; CDR3 DNA: TGTGCCAGCAGCCAAGAGGACATCTCCTATGGCTACACCTTC; CDR3 protein: CASSQEDISYGYTF
clone size: NA; V gene: TRBV5-1; J gene: TRBJ2-3; D gene: NA; CDR3 DNA: TGCGCCAGCAGCGCGGGATCCTTGGGTCCCACAGATACGCAGTATTTT; CDR3 protein: CASSAGSLGPTDTQYF
clone size: NA; V gene: TRBV4-2; J gene: TRBJ1-1; D gene: NA; CDR3 DNA: TGTGCCAGCAGCCTCCATTTGAACACTGAAGCTTTCTTT; CDR3 protein: CASSLHLNTEAFF
clone size: NA; V gene: TRBV28; J gene: TRBJ1-2; D gene: NA; CDR3 DNA: TGTGCCAGCAGTTTAAGCCTCAGCGAACCCTCTGGCTACACCTTC; CDR3 protein: CASSLSLSEPSGYTF
clone size: NA; V gene: TRBV19; J gene: TRBJ1-2; D gene: NA; CDR3 DNA: TGTGCCAGTAGTATGGGGCCGACGATCGGGGGCTACACCTTC; CDR3 protein: CASSMGPTIGGYTF
clone size: NA; V gene: TRBV5-8; J gene: TRBJ2-7; D gene: NA; CDR3 DNA: TGTGCCAGCAGCTTGGCCGGCGGAAGCTCCTACGAGCAGTACTTC; CDR3 protein: CASSLAGGSSYEQYF
clone size: NA; V gene: TRBV5-6; J gene: TRBJ2-1; D gene: NA; CDR3 DNA: TGTGCCAGCAGCTTGGCCCGAGGGTCAGAGCAGTTCTTC; CDR3 protein: CASSLARGSEQFF
clone size: NA; V gene: TRBV9; J gene: TRBJ1-2; D gene: NA; CDR3 DNA: TGTGCCAGCAGCGGAACCAGGGGAAGGGGATTGCGGGGCTACACCTTC; CDR3 protein: CASSGTRGRGLRGYTF
clone size: NA; V gene: TRBV9; J gene: TRBJ2-3; D gene: TRBD2; CDR3 DNA: TGTGCCAGCAGCGGATGGACTAGCGGGGAGTACACAGATACGCAGTATTTT; CDR3 protein: CASSGWTSGEYTDTQYF
clone size: once; V gene: TRBV24-1; J gene: TRBJ2-5; D gene: TRBD1; CDR3 DNA: TGTGCCACCAGTGATGAGGGACAGCACCAAGAGACCCAGTACTTC; CDR3 protein: CATSDEGQHQETQYF
clone size: NA; V gene: TRBV2; J gene: TRBJ2-7; D gene: TRBD1; CDR3 DNA: TGTGCCAGCAGTGAAGCCGGGACAGTCTACGAGCAGTACTTC; CDR3 protein: CASSEAGTVYEQYF
clone size: NA; V gene: TRBV24-1; J gene: TRBJ2-3; D gene: NA; CDR3 DNA: TGTGCCACCAGTGACGATGCTAGCGGCACAGATACGCAGTATTTT; CDR3 protein: CATSDDASGTDTQYF
clone size: NA; V gene: TRBV11-3; J gene: TRBJ2-7; D gene: TRBD2; CDR3 DNA: TGTGCCAGCAGCGCCGGACTAGCGGGAGGGCAAGTCGAGCAGTACTTC; CDR3 protein: CASSAGLAGGQVEQYF
clone size: NA; V gene: TRBV29-1; J gene: TRBJ1-4; D gene: TRBD1; CDR3 DNA: TGCAGCGTTGAACTAGGGCAGGGGGGAGAAAAACTGTTTTTT; CDR3 protein: CSVELGQGGEKLFF
clone size: NA; V gene: TRBV5-1; J gene: TRBJ2-3; D gene: NA; CDR3 DNA: TGCGCCAGCAGCTTGGACCGACAGATCCTTAATATTGCTGATACGCAGTATTTT; CDR3 protein: CASSLDRQILNIADTQYF
clone size: few; V gene: TRBV30; J gene: TRBJ1-3; D gene: NA; CDR3 DNA: TGTGCCTGGAAACAGGGCGCTGGAAACACCATATATTTT; CDR3 protein: CAWKQGAGNTIYF
clone size: NA; V gene: TRBV27; J gene: TRBJ1-5; D gene: TRBD1; CDR3 DNA: TGTGCCAGCAGACCGACAGGGATTAGCAATCAGCCCCAGCATTTT; CDR3 protein: CASRPTGISNQPQHF
clone size: NA; V gene: TRBV5-1; J gene: TRBJ2-1; D gene: NA; CDR3 DNA: TGCGCCAGCAGGGTTAGCCGGGGAAACTACAATGAGCAGTTCTTC; CDR3 protein: CASRVSRGNYNEQFF
clone size: NA; V gene: TRBV11-3; J gene: TRBJ1-2; D gene: NA; CDR3 DNA: TGTGCCAGCAGGGCGGGGGGCGGCTATGGCTACACCTTC; CDR3 protein: CASRAGGGYGYTF
clone size: NA; V gene: TRBV3-1/TRBV3-2; J gene: TRBJ2-3; D gene: TRBD2; CDR3 DNA: TGTGCCAGCAGCCATTTAGCGGGGAGCACAGATACGCAGTATTTT; CDR3 protein: CASSHLAGSTDTQYF
clone size: NA; V gene: TRBV7-2; J gene: TRBJ2-2; D gene: TRBD2; CDR3 DNA: TGTGCCAGCAATCTACACGAGCGGGAGGGAAAGCAGACCGGGGAGCTGTTTTTT; CDR3 protein: CASNLHEREGKQTGELFF
clone size: NA; V gene: TRBV30; J gene: TRBJ1-5; D gene: NA; CDR3 DNA: TGTGCCTGGAGTGTAAGGGGCTTTGACAGTCATCAGCCCCAGCATTTT; CDR3 protein: CAWSVRGFDSHQPQHF
clone size: NA; V gene: TRBV28; J gene: TRBJ2-7; D gene: TRBD2; CDR3 DNA: TGTGCCAGCAGTTTCAAGAGGACCGGGGGGGTGTACTTC; CDR3 protein: CASSFKRTGGVYF
clone size: NA; V gene: TRBV11-1; J gene: TRBJ2-7; D gene: TRBD2; CDR3 DNA: TGTGCCAGCAGCTTCGAAGCGGGAGGGCACAACTACGAGCAGTACTTC; CDR3 protein: CASSFEAGGHNYEQYF
clone size: once; V gene: TRBV5-1; J gene: TRBJ1-2; D gene: NA; CDR3 DNA: TGCGCCAGCAGCTTGGACGGGGTAGGAGGCTACACCTTC; CDR3 protein: CASSLDGVGGYTF
clone size: NA; V gene: TRBV28; J gene: TRBJ1-5; D gene: TRBD1; CDR3 DNA: TGTGCCAGCTCACTCTCGACAGGGAGTCATAGTCAGCCCCAGCATTTT; CDR3 protein: CASSLSTGSHSQPQHF
clone size: many; V gene: TRBV28; J gene: TRBJ1-2; D gene: NA; CDR3 DNA: TGTGCCAGCAGTTTCGGCGGGGGAGCTAACTATGGCTACACCTTC; CDR3 protein: CASSFGGGANYGYTF
clone size: NA; V gene: TRBV30; J gene: TRBJ2-2; D gene: NA; CDR3 DNA: TGTGCCTGGTTACCTAACAGGGCCGGGCGGTCCGGGGAGCTGTTTTTT; CDR3 protein: CAWLPNRAGRSGELFF
clone size: NA; V gene: TRBV19; J gene: TRBJ1-2; D gene: NA; CDR3 DNA: TGTGCCAGTAACTACAGGACAGCTAACTATGGCTACACCTTC; CDR3 protein: CASNYRTANYGYTF
clone size: NA; V gene: TRBV18; J gene: TRBJ1-5; D gene: NA; CDR3 DNA: TGTGCCAGCTCTTTGACAGAGCGCAATCAGCCCCAGCATTTT; CDR3 protein: CASSLTERNQPQHF
clone size: NA; V gene: TRBV18; J gene: TRBJ2-5; D gene: NA; CDR3 DNA: TGTGCCAGCTCACCACACGCGACTATCCAAGAGACCCAGTACTTC; CDR3 protein: CASSPHATIQETQYF
clone size: NA; V gene: TRBV27; J gene: TRBJ1-2; D gene: TRBD1; CDR3 DNA: TGTGCCAGCAGGCACGGGACAGACTATGGCTACACCTTC; CDR3 protein: CASRHGTDYGYTF
clone size: NA; V gene: TRBV6-5; J gene: TRBJ1-5; D gene: TRBD1; CDR3 DNA: TGTGCCAGCAGAACAGGGGAAGCTAGCAATCAGCCCCAGCATTTT; CDR3 protein: CASRTGEASNQPQHF
clone size: NA; V gene: TRBV29-1; J gene: TRBJ2-5; D gene: NA; CDR3 DNA: TGCAGCGTTGAAGATCCCGACCAACCCGGACAGATCCAAGAGACCCAGTACTTC; CDR3 protein: CSVEDPDQPGQIQETQYF
clone size: NA; V gene: TRBV6-2/TRBV6-3; J gene: TRBJ1-1; D gene: NA; CDR3 DNA: TGTGCCAGCAGTCGACTACAGGGTGGCACTGAAGCTTTCTTT; CDR3 protein: CASSRLQGGTEAFF
clone size: once; V gene: TRBV5-1; J gene: TRBJ2-1; D gene: NA; CDR3 DNA: TGCGCCAGCAGCTTGGCCCCCAGTTACAATGAGCAGTTCTTC; CDR3 protein: CASSLAPSYNEQFF
clone size: NA; V gene: TRBV7-2; J gene: TRBJ2-7; D gene: NA; CDR3 DNA: TGTGCCAGCAGCCCAATGGACACCTCCTACGAGCAGTACTTC; CDR3 protein: CASSPMDTSYEQYF
clone size: few; V gene: TRBV24-1; J gene: TRBJ2-3; D gene: TRBD2; CDR3 DNA: TGTGCCACCAGTGATTCCAGCGGGAGCATCGCAGATACGCAGTATTTT; CDR3 protein: CATSDSSGSIADTQYF
clone size: NA; V gene: TRBV27; J gene: TRBJ1-2; D gene: TRBD1; CDR3 DNA: TGTGCCAGCAGCTCAAGGCACAGGGGTAGCTATGGCTACACCTTC; CDR3 protein: CASSSRHRGSYGYTF
clone size: NA; V gene: TRBV5-1; J gene: TRBJ2-7; D gene: TRBD2; CDR3 DNA: TGCGCCAGCAGACTAGCGGAAAGGTACGAGCAGTACTTC; CDR3 protein: CASRLAERYEQYF
clone size: NA; V gene: TRBV4-1; J gene: TRBJ2-1; D gene: NA; CDR3 DNA: TGCGCCAGCAGCCACGATGCGGACTCGTCGAGCTACAATGAGCAGTTCTTC; CDR3 protein: CASSHDADSSSYNEQFF
clone size: NA; V gene: TRBV10-2; J gene: TRBJ1-6; D gene: NA; CDR3 DNA: TGCGCCAGCAGTGAGTCAGACAGCTATAATTCACCCCTCCACTTT; CDR3 protein: CASSESDSYNSPLHF
clone size: NA; V gene: TRBV27; J gene: TRBJ2-1; D gene: TRBD2; CDR3 DNA: TGTGCCAGCAGTTTATCGTGGGGGAGGGCCGATGAGCAGTTCTTC; CDR3 protein: CASSLSWGRADEQFF
clone size: NA; V gene: TRBV27; J gene: TRBJ2-1; D gene: NA; CDR3 DNA: TGTGCCAGCAGTTTATCGCCTCCCTGGCAGCAGTTCTTC; CDR3 protein: CASSLSPPWQQFF
clone size: NA; V gene: TRBV4-2; J gene: TRBJ2-5; D gene: TRBD2; CDR3 DNA: TGTGCCAGCAGCCAAGATCCTAGCGGGAGTGTGGAGACCCAGTACTTC; CDR3 protein: CASSQDPSGSVETQYF
clone size: NA; V gene: TRBV25-1; J gene: TRBJ1-2; D gene: TRBD1; CDR3 DNA: TGTGCCAGCAGTGCGGGCGTAGAAGGACAGGTTAACTATGGCTACACCTTC; CDR3 protein: CASSAGVEGQVNYGYTF
clone size: NA; V gene: TRBV18; J gene: TRBJ2-1; D gene: TRBD1; CDR3 DNA: TGTGCCAGCTCACCAAGACAGGGGCGAAACTACAATGAGCAGTTCTTC; CDR3 protein: CASSPRQGRNYNEQFF
clone size: NA; V gene: TRBV28; J gene: TRBJ2-1; D gene: TRBD2; CDR3 DNA: TGTGCCAGCAGTTTAAGAACTAGCGGACTCAATGAGCAGTTCTTC; CDR3 protein: CASSLRTSGLNEQFF
clone size: NA; V gene: TRBV6-5; J gene: TRBJ2-6; D gene: NA; CDR3 DNA: TGTGCCAGCAGTTACCTTGTCGTTTCTGGGGCCAACGTCCTGACTTTC; CDR3 protein: CASSYLVVSGANVLTF
clone size: NA; V gene: TRBV5-1; J gene: TRBJ2-5; D gene: TRBD2; CDR3 DNA: TGCGCCAGCAGCCTACTAGCGGGGAGAGAGACCCAGTACTTC; CDR3 protein: CASSLLAGRETQYF
clone size: NA; V gene: TRBV5-1; J gene: TRBJ2-5; D gene: NA; CDR3 DNA: TGCGCCAGCAGCTTGGGAGGGAGCGTTTGGGAGACCCAGTACTTC; CDR3 protein: CASSLGGSVWETQYF
clone size: NA; V gene: TRBV18; J gene: TRBJ1-1; D gene: TRBD1; CDR3 DNA: TGTGCCAGCTCACCGACAGGGGTAGACACTGAAGCTTTCTTT; CDR3 protein: CASSPTGVDTEAFF